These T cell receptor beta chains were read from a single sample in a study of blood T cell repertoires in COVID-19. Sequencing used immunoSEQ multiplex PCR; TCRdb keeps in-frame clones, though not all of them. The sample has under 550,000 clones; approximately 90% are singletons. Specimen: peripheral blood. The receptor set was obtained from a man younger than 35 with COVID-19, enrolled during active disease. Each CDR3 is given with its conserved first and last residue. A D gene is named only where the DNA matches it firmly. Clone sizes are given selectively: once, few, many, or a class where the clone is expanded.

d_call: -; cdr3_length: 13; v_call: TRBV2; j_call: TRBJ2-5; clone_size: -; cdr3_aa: CASSGGHAETQYF; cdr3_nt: TGTGCCAGCAGTGGGGGCCATGCAGAGACCCAGTACTTC
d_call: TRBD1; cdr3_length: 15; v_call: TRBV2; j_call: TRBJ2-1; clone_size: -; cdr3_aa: CASSHGQGIVNEQFF; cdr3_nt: TGTGCCAGCAGTCATGGACAGGGTATCGTCAATGAGCAGTTCTTC
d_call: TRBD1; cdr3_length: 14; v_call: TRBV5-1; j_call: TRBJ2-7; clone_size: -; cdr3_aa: CASSHGQGAYEQYF; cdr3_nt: TGCGCCAGCAGTCATGGACAGGGGGCGTACGAGCAGTACTTC
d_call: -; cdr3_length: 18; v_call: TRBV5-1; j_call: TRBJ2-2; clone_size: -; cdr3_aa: CASSLEIADTAWAGELFF; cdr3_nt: TGCGCCAGCAGCTTGGAAATCGCGGACACCGCCTGGGCCGGGGAGCTGTTTTTT
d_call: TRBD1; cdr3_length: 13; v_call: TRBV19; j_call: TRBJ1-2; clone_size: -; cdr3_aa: CASSKDRGYGYTF; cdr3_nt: TGTGCCAGTAGTAAGGACAGGGGGTATGGCTACACCTTC
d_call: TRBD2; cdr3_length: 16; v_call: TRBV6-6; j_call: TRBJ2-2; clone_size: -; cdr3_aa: CASSYVGAGRVGELFF; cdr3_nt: TGTGCCAGCAGTTATGTCGGAGCGGGACGCGTGGGGGAGCTGTTTTTT
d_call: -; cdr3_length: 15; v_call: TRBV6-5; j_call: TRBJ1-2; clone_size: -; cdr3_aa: CASSYSGGAHYGYTF; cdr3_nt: TGTGCCAGCAGTTACTCGGGGGGGGCTCACTATGGCTACACCTTC
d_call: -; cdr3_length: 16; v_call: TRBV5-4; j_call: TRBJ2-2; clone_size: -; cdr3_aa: CASSLTVRTGTGELFF; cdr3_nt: TGTGCCAGCAGCTTGACTGTGCGAACGGGCACCGGGGAGCTGTTTTTT
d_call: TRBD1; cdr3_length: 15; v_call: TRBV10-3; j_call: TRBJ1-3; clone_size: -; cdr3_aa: CAISRDSLSGNTIYF; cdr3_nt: TGTGCCATCAGCCGGGACAGCCTCTCTGGAAACACCATATATTTT
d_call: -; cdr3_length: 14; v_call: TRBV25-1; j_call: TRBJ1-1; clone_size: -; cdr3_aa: CASSDRGLYTEAFF; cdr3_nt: TGTGCCAGCAGTGATAGGGGACTGTACACTGAAGCTTTCTTT
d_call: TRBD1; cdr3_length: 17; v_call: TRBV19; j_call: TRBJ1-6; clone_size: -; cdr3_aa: CASYPGTGLELNSPLHF; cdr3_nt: TGTGCCAGTTACCCCGGGACAGGGTTGGAGTTAAATTCACCCCTCCACTTT
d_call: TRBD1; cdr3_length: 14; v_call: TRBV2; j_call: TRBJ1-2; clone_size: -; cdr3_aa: CASLRGQGTYGYTF; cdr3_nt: TGTGCCAGCCTCCGGGGACAGGGGACCTATGGCTACACCTTC
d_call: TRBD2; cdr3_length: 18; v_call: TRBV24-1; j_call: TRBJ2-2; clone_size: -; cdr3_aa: CATSDPGGLAGYTGELFF; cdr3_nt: TGTGCCACCAGTGATCCGGGGGGACTAGCGGGATACACCGGGGAGCTGTTTTTT
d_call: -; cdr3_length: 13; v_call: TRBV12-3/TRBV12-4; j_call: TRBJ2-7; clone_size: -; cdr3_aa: CASSLAGTYEQYF; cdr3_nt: TGTGCCAGCAGTTTGGCCGGGACCTACGAGCAGTACTTC
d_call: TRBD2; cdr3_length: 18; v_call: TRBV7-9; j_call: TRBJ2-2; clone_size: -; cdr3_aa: CASSLPGTSGGNTGELFF; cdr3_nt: TGTGCCAGCAGCTTACCCGGGACTAGCGGGGGGAACACCGGGGAGCTGTTTTTT
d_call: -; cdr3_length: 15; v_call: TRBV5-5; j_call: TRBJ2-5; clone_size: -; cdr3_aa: CASSLSGQSQETQYF; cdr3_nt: TGTGCCAGCAGCCTCTCAGGACAGTCCCAAGAGACCCAGTACTTC
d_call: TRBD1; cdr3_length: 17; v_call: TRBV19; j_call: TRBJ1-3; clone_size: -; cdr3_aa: CASSILRQGKAGNTIYF; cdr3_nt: TGTGCCAGTAGTATCTTAAGACAGGGCAAGGCTGGAAACACCATATATTTT
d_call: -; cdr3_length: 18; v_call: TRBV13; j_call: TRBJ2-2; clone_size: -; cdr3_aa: CASSPTRLSRANTGELFF; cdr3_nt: TGTGCCAGCAGCCCGACGAGACTTTCACGCGCGAACACCGGGGAGCTGTTTTTT
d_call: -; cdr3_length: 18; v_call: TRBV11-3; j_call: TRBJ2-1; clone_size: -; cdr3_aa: CASSPADRRLTPYNEQFF; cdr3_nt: TGTGCCAGCAGCCCAGCGGATCGGCGACTTACGCCTTACAATGAGCAGTTCTTC
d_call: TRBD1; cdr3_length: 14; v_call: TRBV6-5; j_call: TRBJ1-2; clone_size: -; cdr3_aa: CASTPRDSSYLYTF; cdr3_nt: TGTGCCAGCACCCCCCGGGACAGCTCCTATCTCTACACCTTC
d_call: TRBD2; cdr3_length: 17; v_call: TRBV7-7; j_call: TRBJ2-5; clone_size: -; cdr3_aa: CASSLGVAGGPPAPQYF; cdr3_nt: TGTGCTAGCAGCTTAGGCGTTGCGGGAGGCCCCCCGGCCCCCCAGTACTTC
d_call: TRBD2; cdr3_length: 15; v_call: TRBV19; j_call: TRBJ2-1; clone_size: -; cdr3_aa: CASSPGRGGNNEQFF; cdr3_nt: TGTGCCAGTAGCCCGGGAAGGGGAGGGAACAATGAGCAGTTCTTC
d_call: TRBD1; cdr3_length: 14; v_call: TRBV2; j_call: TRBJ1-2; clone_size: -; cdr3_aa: CASSGQGALDGYTF; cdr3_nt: TGTGCCAGCAGCGGACAGGGGGCTTTAGATGGCTACACCTTC
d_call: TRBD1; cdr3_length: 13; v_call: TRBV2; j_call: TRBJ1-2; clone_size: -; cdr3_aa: CASRSGTGSGYTF; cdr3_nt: TGTGCCAGCAGATCCGGGACAGGGTCTGGCTACACCTTC
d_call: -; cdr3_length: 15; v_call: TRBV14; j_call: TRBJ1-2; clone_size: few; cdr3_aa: CASSQGLGSDYGYTF; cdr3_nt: TGTGCCAGCAGCCAAGGATTGGGTAGCGACTATGGCTACACCTTC
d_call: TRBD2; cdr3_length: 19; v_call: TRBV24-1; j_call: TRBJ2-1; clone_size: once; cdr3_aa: CATSGVDTSGYLSYNEQFF; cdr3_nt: TGTGCCACCAGTGGGGTCGATACTAGCGGTTACCTCTCCTACAATGAGCAGTTCTTC
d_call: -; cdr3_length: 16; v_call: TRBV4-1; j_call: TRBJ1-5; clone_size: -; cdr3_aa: CASSQDQREAAQPQHF; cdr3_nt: TGCGCCAGCAGCCAAGATCAGAGGGAAGCTGCTCAGCCCCAGCATTTT
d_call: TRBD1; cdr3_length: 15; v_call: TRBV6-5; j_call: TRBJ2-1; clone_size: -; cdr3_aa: CASRATGQGTNEQFF; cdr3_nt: TGTGCCAGCAGGGCGACGGGACAGGGCACCAATGAGCAGTTCTTC
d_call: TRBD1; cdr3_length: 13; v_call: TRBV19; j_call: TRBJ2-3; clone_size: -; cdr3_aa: CASSIATGDTQYF; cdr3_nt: TGTGCCAGTAGTATCGCGACAGGGGATACGCAGTATTTT
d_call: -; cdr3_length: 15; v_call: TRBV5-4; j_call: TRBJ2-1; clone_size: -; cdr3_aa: CASKEGTSSYNEQFF; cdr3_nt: TGTGCCAGCAAAGAGGGGACTTCCTCCTACAATGAGCAGTTCTTC
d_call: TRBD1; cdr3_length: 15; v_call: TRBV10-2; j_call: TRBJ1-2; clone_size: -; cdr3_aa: CASSDESTGRYGYTF; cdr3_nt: TGCGCCAGCAGTGACGAATCGACAGGGCGCTATGGCTACACCTTC
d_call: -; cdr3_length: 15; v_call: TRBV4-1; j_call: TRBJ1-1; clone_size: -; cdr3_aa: CASSQDGRRNTEAFF; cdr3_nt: TGCGCCAGCAGCCAAGATGGCCGGAGGAACACTGAAGCTTTCTTT
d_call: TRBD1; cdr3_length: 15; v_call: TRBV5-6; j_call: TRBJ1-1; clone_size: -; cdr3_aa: CASSFSPQGDTEAFF; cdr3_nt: TGTGCCAGCAGCTTTTCTCCGCAGGGGGACACTGAAGCTTTCTTT
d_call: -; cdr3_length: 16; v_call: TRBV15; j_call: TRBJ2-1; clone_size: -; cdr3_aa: CATSRDLGTLPQEQFF; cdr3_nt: TGTGCCACCAGCAGAGATCTTGGGACTCTACCTCAGGAGCAGTTCTTC
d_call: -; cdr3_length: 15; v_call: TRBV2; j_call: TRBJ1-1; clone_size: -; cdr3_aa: CASSGPRGARTEAFF; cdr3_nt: TGTGCCAGCAGTGGGCCCCGGGGGGCGCGAACTGAAGCTTTCTTT
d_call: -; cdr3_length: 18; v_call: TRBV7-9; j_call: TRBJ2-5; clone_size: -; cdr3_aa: CASSRGVRALTTQETQYF; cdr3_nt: TGTGCCAGCAGCAGGGGAGTGAGAGCGTTAACGACCCAAGAGACCCAGTACTTC
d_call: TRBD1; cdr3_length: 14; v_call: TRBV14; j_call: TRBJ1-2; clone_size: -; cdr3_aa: CASSQTGGVYGYTF; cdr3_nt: TGTGCCAGCAGCCAAACAGGGGGGGTCTATGGCTACACCTTC
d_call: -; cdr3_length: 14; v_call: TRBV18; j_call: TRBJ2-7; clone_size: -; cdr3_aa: CASSPDNRPYEQYF; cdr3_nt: TGTGCCAGCTCACCGGATAACAGGCCCTACGAGCAGTACTTC
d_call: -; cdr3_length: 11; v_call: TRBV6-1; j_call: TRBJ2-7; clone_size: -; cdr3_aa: CASSEVGEQYF; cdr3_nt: TGTGCCAGCAGTGAAGTCGGCGAGCAGTACTTC
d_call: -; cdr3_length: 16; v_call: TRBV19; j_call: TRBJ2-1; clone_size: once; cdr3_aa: CASSIASVAVHNEQFF; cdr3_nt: TGTGCCAGTAGTATAGCGTCGGTAGCGGTTCACAATGAGCAGTTCTTC
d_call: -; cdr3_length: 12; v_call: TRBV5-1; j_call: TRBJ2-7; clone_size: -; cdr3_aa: CASSFNSYEQYF; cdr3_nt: TGCGCCAGCAGCTTTAACAGCTACGAGCAGTACTTC
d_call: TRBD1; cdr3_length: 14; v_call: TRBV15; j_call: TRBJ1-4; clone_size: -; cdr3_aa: CATTPGQGPEKLFF; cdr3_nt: TGTGCCACGACACCGGGACAGGGTCCTGAAAAACTGTTTTTT
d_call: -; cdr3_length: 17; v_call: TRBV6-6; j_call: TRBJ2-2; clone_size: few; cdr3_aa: CASSPNPGIPNTGELFF; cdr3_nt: TGTGCCAGCAGTCCAAACCCCGGGATCCCTAACACCGGGGAGCTGTTTTTT
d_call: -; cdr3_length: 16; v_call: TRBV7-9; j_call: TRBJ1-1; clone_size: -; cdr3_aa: CASSTRGGTRNTEAFF; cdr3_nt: TGTGCCAGCAGCACCCGGGGGGGGACAAGGAACACTGAAGCTTTCTTT
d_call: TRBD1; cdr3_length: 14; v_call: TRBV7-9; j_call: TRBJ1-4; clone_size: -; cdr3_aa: CASSPFEGRGELFF; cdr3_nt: TGTGCCAGCAGCCCGTTCGAGGGCAGGGGGGAACTGTTTTTT
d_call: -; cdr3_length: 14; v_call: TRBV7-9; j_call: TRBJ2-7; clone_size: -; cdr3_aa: CASRPPEGGYEQYF; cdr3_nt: TGTGCCAGCCGCCCGCCGGAGGGTGGCTACGAGCAGTACTTC
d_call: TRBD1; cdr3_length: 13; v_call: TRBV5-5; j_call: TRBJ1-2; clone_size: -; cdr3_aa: CASSLYRGVGYTF; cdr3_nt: TGTGCCAGCAGCTTGTACAGGGGAGTAGGCTACACCTTC
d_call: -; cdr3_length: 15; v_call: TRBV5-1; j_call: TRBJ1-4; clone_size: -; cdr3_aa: CASSLVGQGLEKLFF; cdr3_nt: TGCGCCAGCAGCTTGGTTGGCCAGGGATTGGAAAAACTGTTTTTT
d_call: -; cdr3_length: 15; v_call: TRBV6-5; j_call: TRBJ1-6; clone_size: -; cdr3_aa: CASQSGISYNSPLHF; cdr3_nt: TGTGCCAGCCAATCCGGGATCTCCTATAATTCACCCCTCCACTTT
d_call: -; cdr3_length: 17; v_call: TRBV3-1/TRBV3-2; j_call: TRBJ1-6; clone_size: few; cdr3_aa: CASSQAGGSSYNSPLHF; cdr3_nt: TGTGCCAGCAGCCAAGCGGGAGGGAGCTCCTATAATTCACCCCTCCACTTT
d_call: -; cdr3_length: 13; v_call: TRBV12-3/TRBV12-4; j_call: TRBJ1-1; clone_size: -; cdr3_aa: CASSSGVTSEAFF; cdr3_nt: TGTGCCAGCAGTTCAGGGGTTACTTCTGAAGCTTTCTTT
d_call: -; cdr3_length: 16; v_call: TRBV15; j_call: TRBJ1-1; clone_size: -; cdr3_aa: CATSRLDSGLPLEAFF; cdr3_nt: TGTGCCACCAGCAGATTGGACAGTGGATTGCCTCTTGAAGCTTTCTTT
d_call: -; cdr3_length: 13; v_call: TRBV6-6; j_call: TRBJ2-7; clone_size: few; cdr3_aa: CASSYGQGHEQYF; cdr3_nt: TGTGCCAGCAGTTACGGGCAGGGTCACGAGCAGTACTTC